This T cell receptor (beta chain) emerged from a study of response to subunit inactivated influenza vaccine. This clonotype has at least ten counts. TCRdb analysed the RT-PCR reads with MiXCR anew, one entry per CDR3 protein. The sample has about 520,000 distinct CDR3 sequences, 7.2% seen once. Trimming took 5 bases from V and 8 from J, leaving 12 bases between them. The CDR3 is 11 residues long. Germline V CDR1 and CDR2: DFQATT, SNEGSKA (reference sequence). This rearrangement joins TRBV20-1 to TRBJ1-2, with no clear D. Sample: PBMCs from blood, taken around 2 years after vaccination. This sequence was found in a man aged 50-75 years who received an inactivated influenza vaccine. This CDR3 is CSAPTPGGYTF. The CDR3 nucleotides read TGCAGTGCTCCTACCCCCGGGGGCTACACCTTC.